These 30 T cell receptor beta chains share one sample of origin, sequenced in a study of post-analysis software for immune sequencing data. Antigens for these TCRs are unknown. General observations from the study: In patients, TRBV5-6, TRBV5-1 and TRBV20-1 belonged to several TRBV segments found more frequently than in controls.

The TCR beta cDNA libraries contained unique molecular identifiers. In TCRdb, the PCR reads were re-called with MiXCR into one record per CDR3 protein. This sample yields 170,000 or so distinct CDR3 sequences, of which about 29% are seen a single time; roughly 1.6% belongs to the top ten. The sequenced sample consisted of blood. The receptors originated from a girl aged 5 to 17 with multiple sclerosis.

This clonotype was detected only a few times. The chain couples TRBV20-1 to TRBJ1-2, with D uncertain. The V gene lost 2 bases and the J gene lost 3 bases, with 13 bases spanning the gap. CDR1 and CDR2 from the germline V gene are DFQATT and SNEGSKA (reference sequence). This CDR3 has 14 amino acids. The CDR3: CSARTLRDHYGYTF. In nucleotides, the CDR3 is TGCAGTGCTAGAACCCTGAGGGATCACTATGGCTACACCTTC.

To note about this clonotype: This clone may be a read error of a much larger clone one base away. The chain is built from TRBV10-3 and TRBJ2-1; D may correspond to TRBD1 or TRBD2 (6 bases each). Trimming took off 4 bases at V and 13 bases at J, with 20 bases between the two ends. CDR3 length: 14 residues. The germline V gene has CDR1 ENHRY and CDR2 SYGVKD. CDR3 protein: CAISVLQGGETQFF. The CDR3 bases are TGTGCCATCAGTGTTTTACAGGGCGGGGAGACCCAGTTCTTC.

In this sample, this clonotype turned up many times. The chain recombines TRBV12-3 or TRBV12-4 with TRBJ2-7; 8 nucleotides match TRBD2. The junction had 5 bases not matched to a gene; V was cut back by 5 bases and J by 8 bases. The CDR3 totals 12 residues. The CDR3 spells CASSPRLAKQYF. The CDR3 DNA reads as TGTGCCAGCAGTCCACGACTAGCGAAGCAGTACTTC.

J is TRBJ1-5 and V is TRBV27, with a tentative D call TRBD1 (5 bases). Trimming stripped 3 bases from V and 4 bases from J, with 7 bases between. From germline, CDR1 is MNHEY and CDR2 SMNVEV (reference sequence). There are 13 residues in the CDR3. The CDR3: CASSLGPNQPQHF. The CDR3 coding sequence is TGTGCCAGCAGTTTGGGACCAAATCAGCCCCAGCATTTT.

This clonotype occurred many times. The J gene is TRBJ2-7, the V gene TRBV15; D gene unclear. The CDR3 has 17 amino acids. The germline V gene has CDR1 LNHNV and CDR2 YYDKDF (reference sequence). V gave up 0 bases and J gave up 0 bases, with 15 bases separating them. CDR3 in amino acids: CATSRDPSQGPSYEQYF. The DNA for the CDR3 is TGTGCCACCAGCAGAGATCCGTCTCAAGGCCCCTCCTACGAGCAGTACTTC.

This clonotype was observed at least ten times. V usage is TRBV7-8 and J usage is TRBJ2-7; TRBD2 agrees at 11 bases. The CDR3 totals 16 residues. V trimming: 4 bases; J trimming: 0 bases; junction bases outside the gene matches: 5. CDR1 and CDR2 from the germline V gene are SGHVS and FQNEAQ. This chain's CDR3 is CASSSLGLADSYEQYF. CDR3 nucleotide sequence: TGTGCCAGCAGCTCATTGGGACTAGCGGACTCCTACGAGCAGTACTTC.

The rearrangement joins TRBV12-5 to TRBJ2-2, with D uncertain. Deletions cut 3 bases from V and 3 bases from J, with 5 bases between. This CDR3 has 13 amino acids. The germline V gene has CDR1 LGHNT and CDR2 FRNRAP. CDR3 in DNA: TGTGCTAGTGGTTTTACGGACACCGGGGAGCTGTTTTTT. Translating gives CASGFTDTGELFF.

This clonotype has just a few counts. The V call is TRBV6-1, the J call TRBJ2-7, with a possible D match to TRBD2 (6 bases). Germline V gives CDR1 MNHNS, CDR2 SASEGT. V dropped 7 bases and J dropped 6 bases, with 22 bases sitting between them. The CDR3 is 15 amino acids. CDR3 region: CASTALRGREGEQYF. The CDR3 DNA follows: TGTGCCAGCACCGCCTTGCGGGGAAGAGAGGGCGAGCAGTACTTC.

This clonotype came up many times. A read error may produce the germline difference seen at one junction end. The chain is built from TRBV5-6 and TRBJ1-1; the D gene is possibly TRBD1 (5 bases). The V gene's germline CDR1 is SGHDT and CDR2 YYEEEE. The CDR3 is 15 residues long. CDR3 sequence: CASSSLGGLNTEAFF. The CDR3, as DNA: TGTGCCAGCAGCTCCTTGGGGGGGTTGAATACTGAAGCTTTCTTT.

The sample holds many counts of this clonotype. The chain employs TRBV5-5 and TRBJ2-1; D is unclear. The V gene's germline CDR1 is SGHKS and CDR2 YYEKEE (reference sequence). Trimming took 3 bases from V and 5 from J, leaving 9 bases between them. The CDR3 is made up of 13 amino acids. CDR3 DNA sequence: TGTGCCAGCAGCTCCGGGCCCGACAATGAGCAGTTCTTC. Translated, it gives CASSSGPDNEQFF.

The chain combines TRBV9 with TRBJ2-7; possibly TRBD2 for D (5 bases). Per the germline V gene, CDR1 is SGDLS and CDR2 is YYNGEE. This CDR3 spans 13 amino acids. V dropped 4 bases and J dropped 7 bases, with 15 bases sitting between them. This CDR3 reads CASSPWSSGEQYF. The DNA for the CDR3 is TGTGCCAGCAGCCCATGGTCGTCGGGGGAGCAGTACTTC.

V usage is TRBV28 and J usage is TRBJ2-6, with D hard to call. The CDR3 is made up of 13 amino acids. CDR1 is MDHEN and CDR2 is SYDVKM in the germline V gene. Between the trimmed V and J ends, which lost 6 bases and 4 bases, there was a span of 7 bases. The CDR3 region has the DNA TGTGCCAGCAGCCAGGCAGGGGCCAACGTCCTGACTTTC. This codes for CASSQAGANVLTF.

This clonotype showed up just once. CDR3 loop: CASSPQGSSYNSPLHF. CDR3 nucleotide sequence: TGTGCCAGCAGCCCCCAAGGGAGCTCCTATAATTCACCCCTCCACTTT. The V call is TRBV7-9, the J call TRBJ1-6, with D unclear. Deletions cut 5 bases from V and 0 bases from J, with 11 bases between. Germline values: CDR1 SEHNR, CDR2 FQNEAQ (reference sequence). The CDR3 contains 16 residues.

This chain links TRBV3-1 with TRBJ1-2; D not resolved. Trimming removed 0 bases from V and 4 bases from J, with 9 bases in between. Germline V gives CDR1 LGHDT, CDR2 YNNKEL (reference sequence). CDR3 length: 14 amino acids. CDR3 sequence (DNA): TGTGCCAGCAGCCAAGATCGGGTAGCCTATGGCTACACCTTC. This encodes CASSQDRVAYGYTF.

This clonotype was recorded a few times. This chain uses TRBV30 with TRBJ1-2; D unclear. The CDR3 is 14 residues long. CDR1 and CDR2 from the germline V gene are GTSNPN and SVGIG (reference sequence). V lost 0 bases, J lost 7 bases, and 15 bases lay in between. In DNA, the CDR3 is TGTGCCTGGAGTGTTTCCCGGGCCGGGAGTGGCTACACCTTC. Translation gives CAWSVSRAGSGYTF.

This clonotype appeared a few times. The chain has TRBV10-3 and TRBJ2-1; D not certain. The CDR3 loop spans 18 amino acids. Trimming took 4 bases from V and 1 from J, leaving 20 bases between them. CDR1 and CDR2 (germline): ENHRY, SYGVKD. The CDR3 DNA reads TGTGCCATCAGTGTATCGGATACGAGCGAAGTATCCTACAATGAGCAGTTCTTC. Translation gives CAISVSDTSEVSYNEQFF.

This clonotype was seen many times. This chain uses TRBV20-1 with TRBJ2-7; weak D call: TRBD2 (6 bases). The V gene lost 1 base and the J gene lost 5 bases, with 18 bases spanning the gap. There are 15 residues in the CDR3. The germline V gene has CDR1 DFQATT and CDR2 SNEGSKA (reference sequence). CDR3 nucleotides: TGCAGTGCTAGAGCCGCGAGGCAGGGACTGGACGAGCAGTACTTC. Amino acids: CSARAARQGLDEQYF.

This clonotype was observed at least ten times. The genes are TRBV4-1 and TRBJ2-7; TRBD2 matches 15 bases. CDR1 is MGHRA, CDR2 YSYEKL, per germline. After removal of 3 bases from V and 1 base from J, the junction contained 13 bases not matched to a gene. The CDR3 is 20 residues long. The CDR3, as DNA: TGCGCCAGCAGCCATTTTTCGCTAAGGGGACTAGCGGGAGGTTCCTACGAGCAGTACTTC. Amino acids: CASSHFSLRGLAGGSYEQYF.

The gene calls are TRBV7-6 and TRBJ1-2; maybe TRBD1 (5 bases). The CDR3 is made up of 13 amino acids. Trimming removed 5 bases at V and 6 bases at J, with 13 bases between. Germline values: CDR1 SGHVS, CDR2 FNYEAQ. CDR3 nucleotides: TGTGCCAGCAGCCCGTTGGGGGAAAATGGCTACACCTTC. Translated: CASSPLGENGYTF.

The V and J genes are TRBV29-1 and TRBJ1-1; weak D call: TRBD1 (5 bases). Germline loops: CDR1 SQVTM, CDR2 ANQGSEA. The CDR3 is 12 amino acids. V lost 1 base and J lost 3, with 6 bases in between. In nucleotides, the CDR3 is TGCAGCGTTGAAGGAGGGGACACTGAAGCTTTCTTT. Translation: CSVEGGDTEAFF.

On this clonotype itself: This clone may be a read error of a much larger clone one base away. The J gene is TRBJ1-2, the V gene TRBV28; D is ambiguous. V lost 4 bases to trimming and J lost 8 bases, with 8 bases between them. The V gene's germline CDR1 is MDHEN and CDR2 SYDVKM. This CDR3 is 11 amino acids long. CDR3 amino acids: CASSSLGGYTF. CDR3 sequence (DNA): TGTGCCAGCAGTTCTCTTGGGGGCTACACCTTC.

Notes on this clonotype: This clone may be a read error of a much larger clone one base away. The chain recombines TRBV5-1 with TRBJ2-3; TRBD1 matches at 7 bases. This CDR3 contains 14 residues. The germline V gene has CDR1 SGHRS and CDR2 YFSETQ. The CDR3 loop is CARSPTGRTDTQYF. DNA for the CDR3: TGCGCCCGCAGCCCGACAGGGCGCACAGATACGCAGTATTTT.

V gene TRBV12-3 or TRBV12-4 combines with J gene TRBJ1-2; 9 bases line up with TRBD1. The CDR3 loop spans 15 amino acids. J gave up 3 bases and V 6 bases, and 8 bases lay outside the gene matches. The CDR3 nucleotides are TGTGCCAGCAGACCGCGGACAGGGGACTACTATGGCTACACCTTC. Its translation is CASRPRTGDYYGYTF.

The CDR3 loop reads CASGFRGGRDQNEQFF. CDR3 coding DNA: TGTGCTAGTGGTTTTCGAGGCGGGAGGGACCAGAATGAGCAGTTCTTC. The chain employs TRBV12-5 and TRBJ2-1; 9 bases align to TRBD2. The CDR3 totals 16 residues. V was pared by 3 bases and J by 7 bases, with 10 bases of the junction left unmatched. Per the germline V gene, CDR1 is LGHNT and CDR2 is FRNRAP.

This clonotype was recorded many times. The chain employs TRBV10-3 and TRBJ2-1; D tentatively fits TRBD1 or TRBD2 (5 bases each). V lost 6 bases to trimming and J lost 10 bases, with 19 bases between them. CDR3 length: 14 residues. Germline V CDR1 and CDR2: ENHRY, SYGVKD. The CDR3 region is CAIRDGTPGWEQFF. Here the CDR3 DNA reads TGTGCCATCAGGGACGGGACCCCTGGATGGGAGCAGTTCTTC.

In regard to this clonotype: This may stem from a read error, because a much larger clone lies one nucleotide away. The chain has TRBV5-1 and TRBJ2-7; D uncertain. Germline V CDR1 and CDR2: SGHRS, YFSETQ. V was shortened by 0 bases and J by 7 bases, with 8 bases between the two germline ends. The CDR3 runs to 12 residues. In DNA form, the CDR3 reads TGCGCCAGCAGCTTGGGGGTTGGTGAGCAGTACTTC. Residues: CASSLGVGEQYF.

This chain uses TRBV5-1 with TRBJ1-5; D unresolved. The CDR3 loop spans 15 amino acids. Germline values: CDR1 SGHRS, CDR2 YFSETQ. V was clipped by 2 bases and J by 2 bases, with 11 bases between them. The CDR3 here is CASSLQGVGNQPQHF. The DNA for the CDR3 is TGCGCCAGCAGCTTACAAGGAGTTGGCAATCAGCCCCAGCATTTT.

Turning to this clonotype: This may stem from a read error, because a much larger clone lies one nucleotide away. The V call is TRBV11-2, the J call TRBJ2-5, with 10 bases aligning to TRBD1. The assigned J gene may be wrong: the sequence end matches TRBJ2-7 better. Germline-derived CDR1 and CDR2 are SGHAT and FQNNGV. The CDR3 sequence is 16 residues long. For the CDR3, the DNA is TGTGCCAGCAGCTTAGAAACGTGGACAGGGGGCTACGAGCAGTACTTC. Amino acid sequence: CASSLETWTGGYEQYF.

The rearrangement uses TRBV19 and TRBJ1-1, with 9 bases identical to TRBD1. J was trimmed by 3 bases and V by 7 bases; bases with no gene match: 12. This CDR3 comprises 16 residues. Germline loops: CDR1 LNHDA, CDR2 SQIVND (reference sequence). CDR3 sequence (DNA): TGTGCCAGTAATCCGGGACAGGGAGTTTTATACACTGAAGCTTTCTTT. Translating it yields CASNPGQGVLYTEAFF. Looking up the rest from reference TRBV19 and TRBJ1-1 gives the full variable domain: DGGITQSPKYLFRKEGQNVTLSCEQNLNHDAMYWYRQDPGQGLRLIYYSQIVNDFQKGDIAEGYSVSREKKESFPLTVTSAQKNPTAFYLCASNPGQGVLYTEAFFGQGTRLTVV.

This clonotype was seen ten or more times. The chain combines TRBV5-1 with TRBJ2-7; TRBD2 aligns across 8 bases. Trimming removed 0 bases from V and 3 bases from J; junction bases left unmatched: 5. The CDR3 is 15 amino acids. Germline lookup yields CDR1 SGHRS and CDR2 YFSETQ. In nucleotides, the CDR3 is TGCGCCAGCAGCTTGGATCTAGCGGGTGACTACGAGCAGTACTTC. It encodes CASSLDLAGDYEQYF.